This TCR beta chain was identified during a study of early T cells in non-severe SARS-CoV-2 infection. Across the study: Chains were unpaired, as sequencing was done on bulk RNA from unsorted whole blood.

Individual cDNA molecules were tagged with unique molecular identifiers, the study reported. TCRdb itself ran the 5' RACE reads through MiXCR, one entry per CDR3 protein. Among around 84,000 distinct CDR3 sequences listed, 10% were seen once. The CDR3 runs 13 residues. V was clipped by 4 bases and J by 2 bases, with 8 bases between them. Germline assignment: CDR1 KGHSY and CDR2 FQNENV. This clonotype showed up just a few times. The material sequenced was whole blood, taken at baseline. The gene calls are TRBV16 and TRBJ1-1; D remains unclear. The TCR was taken from an adult who was a healthcare worker with PCR-confirmed SARS-CoV-2 infection or an uninfected control (not recorded which). CDR3 nucleotide sequence: TGTGCCAGCAGCCGTCGGGGAAACACTGAAGCTTTCTTT. Its protein is CASSRRGNTEAFF.